The 9 T cell receptor beta chains reported below all come from one sample, sequenced in a study of blood T cell repertoires in COVID-19. Data came from immunoSEQ multiplex PCR; TCRdb stores just in-frame clones and leaves some out. The table has 50,000 to 60,000 clones, about 89% seen once. Specimen: peripheral blood. Receptor source: a human donor in a cohort sampled during active COVID-19.

This rearrangement joins TRBV10-2 to TRBJ2-1; D may be TRBD2 (6 bases). The V gene's germline CDR1 is WSHSY and CDR2 SAAADI. V was shortened by 2 bases and J by 5 bases, with 10 bases between the two germline ends. The CDR3 contains 14 residues. The CDR3 here is CASSEAGRNNEQFF. DNA for the CDR3: TGCGCCAGCAGTGAGGCGGGGAGAAACAATGAGCAGTTCTTC.

The chain carries TRBV4-2 and TRBJ1-2, with a possible D match to TRBD1 (5 bases). Trimming pared 0 bases from V and 2 bases from J, leaving 13 bases between. CDR3 size: 16 residues. CDR1 and CDR2 (germline): LGHNA, YNFKEQ. This chain's CDR3 is CASSQEPQGGNYGYTF. CDR3 coding DNA: TGTGCCAGCAGCCAAGAACCCCAGGGAGGGAACTATGGCTACACCTTC.

This clone was observed once. J is TRBJ2-1 and V is TRBV19; TRBD2 aligns across 14 bases. V lost 9 bases, J lost 9 bases, and 10 bases stayed unmatched. The length of the CDR3 is 15 residues. Germline values: CDR1 LNHDA, CDR2 SQIVND (reference sequence). CDR3: CASFSGTSGRGEQFF. CDR3 nucleotides: TGTGCCAGCTTCAGCGGGACTAGCGGGAGAGGTGAGCAGTTCTTC.

The chain uses TRBV12-3 or TRBV12-4 and TRBJ2-7; a possible D gene is TRBD1 (5 bases). The CDR3 loop spans 13 amino acids. V was trimmed by 4 bases and J by 5 bases, leaving 12 bases between them. CDR3 DNA sequence: TGTGCCAGCAGTTCTCTGACAGACCACGAGCAGTACTTC. Its translation: CASSSLTDHEQYF.

This chain connects TRBV28 to TRBJ1-2; no definite D call. The CDR3 length is 14 residues. Trimming stripped 5 bases from V and 8 bases from J, with 18 bases between. Looked up from germline, CDR1 is MDHEN and CDR2 is SYDVKM. The CDR3 region is CASSVYAGPDGYTF. The CDR3 DNA reads TGTGCCAGCAGTGTATACGCGGGTCCGGACGGCTACACCTTC.

The chain recombines TRBV5-1 with TRBJ2-7, with unresolved D. The CDR3 consists of 13 residues. The V gene's germline CDR1 is SGHRS and CDR2 YFSETQ. V was clipped by 0 bases and J by 3 bases, with 7 bases between them. This chain's CDR3 is CASSLGAYYEQYF. The CDR3 coding sequence is TGCGCCAGCAGCTTGGGGGCTTACTACGAGCAGTACTTC.

The chain employs TRBV2 and TRBJ2-7; 13 bases fit TRBD2. Losses at the gene ends were 3 bases for V and 0 bases for J; bases not matched to a gene: 8. The CDR3 covers 18 residues. In germline, CDR1 is SNHLY, CDR2 FYNNEI. CDR3: CASSELGTSGMSSYEQYV. DNA of the CDR3: TGTGCCAGCAGTGAGCTTGGGACTAGCGGGATGAGCTCCTACGAGCAGTACGTC.

The J gene is TRBJ2-1, the V gene TRBV30, with 12 bases that match TRBD2. The junction had 2 bases not matched to a gene; V was cut back by 4 bases and J by 4 bases. This CDR3 contains 14 residues. Germline CDR1 is GTSNPN and CDR2 is SVGIG (reference sequence). The CDR3 DNA follows: TGTGCCTGGACGGGACTAGCGGGTTACAATGAGCAGTTCTTC. Translating it yields CAWTGLAGYNEQFF.

This clone was found once. V and J are TRBV5-1 and TRBJ2-1, with TRBD2 matching 7 bases. Germline V gene sequence: CDR1 SGHRS, CDR2 YFSETQ. Losses at the gene ends were 6 bases for V and 3 bases for J; bases not matched to a gene: 6. The CDR3 runs 14 residues. The DNA for the CDR3 is TGCGCCAGCATGTGGGAGGGCCGCTACAATGAGCAGTTCTTC. Its translation is CASMWEGRYNEQFF.